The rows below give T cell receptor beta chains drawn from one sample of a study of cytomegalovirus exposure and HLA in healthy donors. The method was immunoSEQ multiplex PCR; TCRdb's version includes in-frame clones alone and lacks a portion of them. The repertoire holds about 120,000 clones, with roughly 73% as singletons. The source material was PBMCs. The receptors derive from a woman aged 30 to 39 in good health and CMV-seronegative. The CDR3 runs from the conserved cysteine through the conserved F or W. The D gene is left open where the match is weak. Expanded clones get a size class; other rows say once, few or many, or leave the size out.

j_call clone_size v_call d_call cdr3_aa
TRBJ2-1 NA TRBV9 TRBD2 CASSGSSGGSSYNEQFF
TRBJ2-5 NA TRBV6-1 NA CASSPTNLGETQYF
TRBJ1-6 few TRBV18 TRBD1 CASSRDRDNSPLHF
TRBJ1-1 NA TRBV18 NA CASSPGSADEAFF
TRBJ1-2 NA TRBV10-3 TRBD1 CAISDRGMSYGYTF
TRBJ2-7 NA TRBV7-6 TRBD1 CASSLMPMRDSFYYEQYF
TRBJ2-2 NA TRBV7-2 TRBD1 CASTGYSGTGGPGELFF
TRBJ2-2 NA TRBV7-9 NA CASSSGGTGELFF
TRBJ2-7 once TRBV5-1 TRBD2 CASSPLAGVSSEQYF
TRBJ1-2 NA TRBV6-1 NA CASRKQGPDYGYTF
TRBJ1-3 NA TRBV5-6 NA CASSLGTSGNTIYF
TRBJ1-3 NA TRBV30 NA CAWRRRRDSGNTIYF
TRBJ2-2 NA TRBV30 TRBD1 CAWSGTGMLGELFF
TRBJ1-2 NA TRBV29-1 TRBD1 CSAGRDRGDGYTF
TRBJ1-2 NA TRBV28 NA CASSSPFPGSQALGPSGYTF
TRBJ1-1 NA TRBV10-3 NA CAIRREGGAEAFF
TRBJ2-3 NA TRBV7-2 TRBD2 CASSPQAGVTDTQYF
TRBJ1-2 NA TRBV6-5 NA CASSQHRTDGYTF
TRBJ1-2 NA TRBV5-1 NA CASSLSFSSGEVDGYTF
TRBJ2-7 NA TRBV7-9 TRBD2 CASSSGTSGGFF
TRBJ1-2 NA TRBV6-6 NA CASSYPPTQRNYGYTF
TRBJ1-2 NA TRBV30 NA CAWSVGGWLNGYTF
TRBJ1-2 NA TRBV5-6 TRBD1 CASSRLRQGAVYGYTF
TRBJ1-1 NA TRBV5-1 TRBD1 CASSWDRANTEAFF
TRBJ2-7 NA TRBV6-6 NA CASSQTGTGNYEQYF
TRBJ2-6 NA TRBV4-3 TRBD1 CASSTGALSGANVLTF
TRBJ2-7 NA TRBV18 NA CASSPPTTNEQYF
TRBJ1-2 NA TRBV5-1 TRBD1 CASSFQGACGYTF
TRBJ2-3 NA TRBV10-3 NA CAISSPGTDTQYF
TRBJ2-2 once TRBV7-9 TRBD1 CASSLEGGKTGELFF
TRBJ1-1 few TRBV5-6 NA CASSAGTEAFF
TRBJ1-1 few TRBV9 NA CASSAELNTEAFF
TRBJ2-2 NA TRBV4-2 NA CASSRGEADTGELFF
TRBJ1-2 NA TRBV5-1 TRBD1 CASSSEGQGAGGYTF
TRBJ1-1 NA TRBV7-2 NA CASSLALGGNTEAFF
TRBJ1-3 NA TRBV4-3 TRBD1 CASSLSWTGAGNTIYF
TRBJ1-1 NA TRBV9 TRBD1 CASSADRAGTEAFF
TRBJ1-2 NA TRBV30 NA CAGDSHAGYTF
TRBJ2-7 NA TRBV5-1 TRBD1 CASSSRTGAYEQYF
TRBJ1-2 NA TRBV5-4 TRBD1 CASSRPGTGFDGYTF
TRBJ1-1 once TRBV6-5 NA CASSCGLQGNTEAFF
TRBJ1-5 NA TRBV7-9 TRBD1 CASSLGGGPNQPQHF
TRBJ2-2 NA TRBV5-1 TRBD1 CASSAGTANTGELFF
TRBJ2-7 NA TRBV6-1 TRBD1 CASSPLGQGYEQYF
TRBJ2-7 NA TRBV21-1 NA CASSKDRDHEQYF
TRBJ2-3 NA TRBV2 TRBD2 CASSLTSRTDTQYF
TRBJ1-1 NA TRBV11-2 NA CASSLGGGDTEAFF
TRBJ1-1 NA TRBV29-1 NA CSTPQAPGSNTEAFF
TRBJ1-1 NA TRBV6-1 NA CASSEPLAGAEAFF
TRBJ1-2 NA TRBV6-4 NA CASSDLGGYGYTF